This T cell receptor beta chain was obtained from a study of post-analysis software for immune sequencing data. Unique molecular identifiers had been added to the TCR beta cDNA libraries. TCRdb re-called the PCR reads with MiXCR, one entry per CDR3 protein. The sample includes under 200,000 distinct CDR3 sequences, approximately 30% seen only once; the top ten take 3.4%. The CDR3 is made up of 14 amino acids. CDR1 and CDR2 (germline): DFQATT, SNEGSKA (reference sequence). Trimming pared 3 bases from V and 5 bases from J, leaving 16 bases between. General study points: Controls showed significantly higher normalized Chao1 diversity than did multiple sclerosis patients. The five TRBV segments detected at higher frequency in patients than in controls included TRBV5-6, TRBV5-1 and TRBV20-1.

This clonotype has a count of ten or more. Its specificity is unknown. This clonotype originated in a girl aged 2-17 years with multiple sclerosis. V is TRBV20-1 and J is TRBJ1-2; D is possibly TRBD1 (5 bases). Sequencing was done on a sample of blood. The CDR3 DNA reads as TGCAGTGCTAGGGAGGGTCTTCGGGGGTATGGCTACACCTTC. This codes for CSAREGLRGYGYTF.